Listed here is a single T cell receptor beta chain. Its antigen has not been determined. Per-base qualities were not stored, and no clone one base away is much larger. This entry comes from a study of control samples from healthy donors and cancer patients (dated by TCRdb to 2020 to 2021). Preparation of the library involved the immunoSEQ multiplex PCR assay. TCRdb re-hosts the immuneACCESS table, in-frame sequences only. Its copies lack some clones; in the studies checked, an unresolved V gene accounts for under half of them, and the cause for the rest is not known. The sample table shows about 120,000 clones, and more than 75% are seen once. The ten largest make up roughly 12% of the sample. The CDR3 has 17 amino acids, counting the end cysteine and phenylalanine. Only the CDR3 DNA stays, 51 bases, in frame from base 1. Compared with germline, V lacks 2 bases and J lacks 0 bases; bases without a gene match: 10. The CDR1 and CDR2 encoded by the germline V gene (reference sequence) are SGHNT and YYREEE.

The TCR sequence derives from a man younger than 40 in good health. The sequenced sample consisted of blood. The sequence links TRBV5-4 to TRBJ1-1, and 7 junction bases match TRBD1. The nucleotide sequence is TGTGCCAGCAGCTTCCTCAGGGGGAGTACAGTGAACACTGAAGCTTTCTTT. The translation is CASSFLRGSTVNTEAFF. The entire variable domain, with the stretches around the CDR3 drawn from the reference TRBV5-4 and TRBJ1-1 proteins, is ETGVTQSPTHLIKTRGQQVTLRCSSQSGHNTVSWYQQALGQGPQFIFQYYREEENGRGNFPPRFSGLQFPNYSSELNVNALELDDSALYLCASSFLRGSTVNTEAFFGQGTRLTVV.